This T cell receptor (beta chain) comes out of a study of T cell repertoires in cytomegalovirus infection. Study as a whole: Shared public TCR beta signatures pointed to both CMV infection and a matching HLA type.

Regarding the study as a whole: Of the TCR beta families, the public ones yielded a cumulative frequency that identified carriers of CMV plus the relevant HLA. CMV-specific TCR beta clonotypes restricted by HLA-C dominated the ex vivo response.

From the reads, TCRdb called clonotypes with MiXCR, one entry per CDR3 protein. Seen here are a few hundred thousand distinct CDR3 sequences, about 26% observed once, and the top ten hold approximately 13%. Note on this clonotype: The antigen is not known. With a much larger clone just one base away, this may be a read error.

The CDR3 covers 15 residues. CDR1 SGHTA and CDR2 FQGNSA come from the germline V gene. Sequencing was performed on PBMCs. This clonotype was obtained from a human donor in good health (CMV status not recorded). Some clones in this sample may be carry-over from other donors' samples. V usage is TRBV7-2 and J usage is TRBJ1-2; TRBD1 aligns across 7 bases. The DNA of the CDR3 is TGTGCCAGCAGCTTCCTGGACAGGAAAAACTATGGCTACTCCTTC. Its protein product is CASSFLDRKNYGYSF.